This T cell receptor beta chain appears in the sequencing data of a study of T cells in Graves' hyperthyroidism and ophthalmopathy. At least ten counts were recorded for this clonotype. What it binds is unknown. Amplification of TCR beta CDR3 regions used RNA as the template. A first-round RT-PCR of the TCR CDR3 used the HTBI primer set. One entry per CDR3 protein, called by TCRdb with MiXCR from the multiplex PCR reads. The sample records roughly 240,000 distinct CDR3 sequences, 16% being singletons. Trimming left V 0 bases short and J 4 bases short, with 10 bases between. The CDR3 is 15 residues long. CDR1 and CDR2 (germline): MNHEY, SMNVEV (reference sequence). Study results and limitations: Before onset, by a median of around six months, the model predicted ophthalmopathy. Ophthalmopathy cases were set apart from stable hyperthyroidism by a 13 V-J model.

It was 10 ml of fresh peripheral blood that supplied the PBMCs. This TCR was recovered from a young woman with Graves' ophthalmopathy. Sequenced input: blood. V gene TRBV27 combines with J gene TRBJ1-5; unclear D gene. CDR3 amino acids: CASSLSRNTNQPQHF. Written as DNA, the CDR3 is TGTGCCAGCAGTTTATCGAGAAACACAAATCAGCCCCAGCATTTT.